The clone carrying this T cell receptor (beta chain) was counted ten times or more. Its cognate antigen is unknown. This sample stems from a study of regulatory T cells in long-lasting Graves disease. Findings of the study overall: Persistent disease showed a preference for TRBV28, TRBJ1-2 and TRBJ2-5.

The V gene lost 5 bases and the J gene lost 3 bases, with 8 bases spanning the gap. This CDR3 has 13 amino acids. The time point denotes: newly diagnosed GD, antithyroid drugs for less than 3 months. The authors made the TCR library using RNA they extracted from PBMCs. iRepertoire HTBI primers and Arm-PCR of CDR3 regions built TCR beta libraries. In TCRdb, the multiplex PCR reads were re-called with MiXCR into one record per CDR3 protein. Of roughly 380,000 distinct CDR3 sequences in the sample, approximately 15% were seen once. The same specimen was also included in a second study, on T cells in Graves' hyperthyroidism and ophthalmopathy. From that paper: Participants, patients aged 18 to 65, had newly diagnosed hyperthyroidism with a duration under 2 months. The model's output predicted ophthalmopathy at a median of 6.5 months prior to onset.

Sequencing used peripheral blood mononuclear cells (PBMCs), obtained at new diagnosis, from a patient treated with antithyroid drugs. The V and J genes are TRBV12-3 or TRBV12-4 and TRBJ1-5; unclear D gene. This receptor was identified in a man in his forties with Graves disease. CDR3 nucleotide sequence: TGTGCCAGCAGTGGACCTGACAATCAGCCCCAGCATTTT. Its translation is CASSGPDNQPQHF.